The 10 T cell receptor beta chains below come from one sample, sequenced in a study of T cells in Graves' hyperthyroidism and ophthalmopathy. RNA transcripts gave rise to amplified TCR beta CDR3 regions. A first-round RT-PCR of the TCR CDR3 used the HTBI primer set. TCRdb itself ran the multiplex PCR reads through MiXCR, one entry per CDR3 protein. This sample has about 420,000 distinct CDR3 sequences; about an eighth occur once, and the top ten carry more than 4.5%. Sequencing was carried out using blood. The receptors shown here come from a woman aged 18-30 years with Graves' hyperthyroidism.

The chain links TRBV2 to TRBJ2-1; 14 nucleotides align to TRBD2. The CDR3 spans 17 residues. Trimming took 5 bases from V and 6 from J; bases not matched to a gene: 9. From germline, CDR1 is SNHLY and CDR2 FYNNEI. The CDR3 region is CASSQRGLAGAPNEQFF. DNA for the CDR3: TGTGCCAGCAGTCAAAGGGGACTAGCGGGAGCACCCAATGAGCAGTTCTTC.

The chain is built from TRBV29-1 and TRBJ1-2; a weak D match, TRBD1 (6 bases). This CDR3 is 13 amino acids long. V was pared by 5 bases and J by 4 bases, with 14 bases between. Germline loops: CDR1 SQVTM, CDR2 ANQGSEA. CDR3 loop: CSVKETGPYGYTF. CDR3 in DNA: TGCAGCGTTAAGGAGACAGGCCCCTATGGCTACACCTTC.

This clonotype was picked up many times. V is TRBV6-1 and J is TRBJ2-7; 8 bases fit TRBD1. Unmatched junction bases numbered 13, after V lost 5 bases and J lost 7 bases. Germline V gene data show CDR1 as MNHNS and CDR2 as SASEGT. The CDR3 spans 15 residues. For the CDR3, the DNA is TGTGCCAGCAGTTTCCAGACAGGGGCGATTCGGGAGCAGTACTTC. Protein: CASSFQTGAIREQYF.

This clonotype came up many times. The J gene is TRBJ2-7, the V gene TRBV7-8; 9 nucleotides line up with TRBD1. CDR1 SGHVS and CDR2 FQNEAQ come from the germline V gene. The CDR3 consists of 13 residues. With 6 bases clipped from V and 3 bases from J, the junction kept 3 bases outside the gene matches. The chain's CDR3 is CASRPDRGYEQYF. The CDR3 coding sequence is TGTGCCAGCAGGCCGGACAGGGGCTACGAGCAGTACTTC.

This clonotype was counted ten times or more. V and J are TRBV15 and TRBJ1-4, with D possibly matching TRBD1 (6 bases). The length of the CDR3 is 15 residues. Germline lookup yields CDR1 LNHNV and CDR2 YYDKDF (reference sequence). V was shortened by 2 bases and J by 4 bases, with 11 bases between the two germline ends. The CDR3 sequence: CATSRSDSINEKLFF. In DNA, the CDR3 is TGTGCCACCAGCAGATCGGACAGTATTAATGAAAAACTGTTTTTT.

This clonotype was counted many times. The V and J genes are TRBV20-1 and TRBJ2-1; D perhaps matches TRBD1 (5 bases). V was shortened by 0 bases and J by 9 bases, with 18 bases between the two germline ends. CDR1 and CDR2 from the germline V gene are DFQATT and SNEGSKA (reference sequence). The CDR3 runs to 15 residues. The CDR3 here is CSARDLKAGIVEQFF. As DNA, the CDR3 is TGCAGTGCTAGAGATCTTAAGGCAGGGATTGTTGAGCAGTTCTTC.

The chain combines TRBV5-8 with TRBJ1-2; D gene unclear. V was cut by 2 bases and J by 6 bases, with 17 bases left in between. The CDR3 length is 15 residues. Germline assignment: CDR1 SGHTS and CDR2 YDEGEE. The CDR3 region is CASSFAWRMGNGYTF. The CDR3 nucleotides read TGTGCCAGCAGCTTCGCGTGGAGGATGGGGAATGGCTACACCTTC. The full variable domain, completed using reference TRBV5-8 and TRBJ1-2, is EAGVTQSPTHLIKTRGQQATLRCSPISGHTSVYWYQQALGLGLQFLLWYDEGEERNRGNFPPRFSGRQFPNYSSELNVNALELEDSALYLCASSFAWRMGNGYTFGSGTRLTVV.

This clonotype has a count of ten or more. This sequence joins TRBV7-2 and TRBJ2-7; tentatively, D is TRBD1 (6 bases). The CDR3 is 15 amino acids. Germline CDR1 SGHTA, CDR2 FQGNSA. Trimming left V 2 bases short and J 2 bases short, with 13 bases between. CDR3 loop: CASSLIQGMTYEQYF. Written as DNA, the CDR3 is TGTGCCAGCAGCTTAATCCAGGGGATGACCTACGAGCAGTACTTC. Supplemented by reference TRBV7-2 and TRBJ2-7, the full variable domain reads GAGVSQSPSNKVTEKGKDVELRCDPISGHTALYWYRQSLGQGLEFLIYFQGNSAPDKSGLPSDRFSAERTGGSVSTLTIQRTQQEDSAVYLCASSLIQGMTYEQYFGPGTRLTVT.

Only a few counts were recorded for this clonotype. A much larger clone lies a single base off, so this may be a read error. This chain connects TRBV3-1 to TRBJ2-1; D is ambiguous. Germline CDR1 is LGHDT and CDR2 is YNNKEL (reference sequence). The CDR3 totals 14 residues. CDR3 sequence: CASTQQYSIDEQFF. The CDR3 nucleotides read TGTGCCAGCACCCAACAATACAGCATCGATGAGCAGTTCTTC.

This clonotype has a count of ten or more. This chain joins TRBV20-1 and TRBJ2-3; 9 nucleotides agree with TRBD2. The CDR3 consists of 17 residues. Losses at the gene ends were 3 bases for V and 3 bases for J; bases not matched to a gene: 13. In germline, CDR1 is DFQATT, CDR2 SNEGSKA (reference sequence). CDR3 in amino acids: CSASGSSGKSLTDTQYF. CDR3 sequence (DNA): TGCAGTGCTAGTGGGTCTAGCGGGAAATCGTTGACAGATACGCAGTATTTT.